These 31 T cell receptor beta chains originate from one sample sequenced in a study of T-cell reconstitution after alpha-beta-depleted transplantation in children. Unique molecular identifiers were incorporated during preparation of the TCRbeta library. TCRdb processed the PCR reads anew with MiXCR; each CDR3 protein has one entry. The data contain over 450,000 distinct CDR3 sequences, roughly 10% of them singletons. This material consisted of PBMCs, taken before TCRalphabeta/CD19-depleted stem cell transplant. Every receptor here comes from a child under 10 years old with inherited bone marrow failure, due to receive a stem cell transplant.

This clonotype was seen at least ten times. The chain joins TRBV11-2 to TRBJ2-3; D gene uncertain. The CDR3 covers 15 residues. V was pared by 0 bases and J by 2 bases, with 9 bases between. Germline V CDR1 and CDR2: SGHAT, FQNNGV. CDR3 sequence (DNA): TGTGCCAGCAGCTTAGATTTGGGCTACACAGATACGCAGTATTTT. It yields the protein CASSLDLGYTDTQYF.

This clonotype has ten or more counts. This CDR3 reads CASGLEGRRSYNEQFF. The CDR3 nucleotides read TGTGCTAGTGGTTTAGAGGGACGGCGGAGCTACAATGAGCAGTTCTTC. The J gene is TRBJ2-1, the V gene TRBV12-5; D is possibly TRBD1 or TRBD2 (5 bases each). CDR1 and CDR2 (germline): LGHNT, FRNRAP. The CDR3 runs 16 residues. Trimming took off 3 bases at V and 3 bases at J, with 15 bases between the two ends.

This clonotype was counted ten times or more. The junction and the germline gene differ at one end; a read error may be behind it. The gene calls are TRBV7-6 and TRBJ2-7, with D tentatively TRBD1 or TRBD2 (6 bases each). The CDR3 covers 14 residues. In germline, CDR1 is SGHVS, CDR2 FNYEAQ. CDR3: CASSLGVGGGEQYF. The CDR3, as DNA: TGTGCCAGCAGTTTAGGGGTCGGAGGGGGCGAGCAGTACTTC.

Ten or more counts support this clonotype. This chain links TRBV20-1 with TRBJ2-5; either TRBD1 or TRBD2 may supply D (5 bases each). The CDR3 sequence is 14 residues long. The germline V gene encodes CDR1 DFQATT and CDR2 SNEGSKA (reference sequence). V was clipped by 3 bases and J by 2 bases, with 13 bases between them. As DNA, the CDR3 is TGCAGTGCTAGTGTGATATGGGGGCAAGAGACCCAGTACTTC. Translation: CSASVIWGQETQYF.

This sequence joins TRBV20-1 and TRBJ2-7, with TRBD2 matching 8 bases. Trimming took 2 bases from V and 10 from J; bases not matched to a gene: 16. Germline assignment: CDR1 DFQATT and CDR2 SNEGSKA (reference sequence). The CDR3 contains 15 residues. The CDR3 nucleotides read TGCAGTGCTAGACAATCGGGGACTAGTACCCCGGTCCAGTACTTC. Protein product: CSARQSGTSTPVQYF.

This chain links TRBV11-2 with TRBJ2-3, with D possibly TRBD2 on 5 matching bases. The germline CDR1 and CDR2 sequences are SGHAT and FQNNGV. The CDR3 is 13 amino acids. With 5 bases removed from V and 5 bases from J, the gap between germline ends came to 11 bases. The CDR3 DNA reads TGTGCCAGCAGCCCGTCTCGGGGAGATACGCAGTATTTT. It yields the protein CASSPSRGDTQYF.

The table lists this clonotype with many counts. The chain recombines TRBV20-1 with TRBJ2-7; the D is unclear. The CDR3 totals 13 residues. The germline CDR1 and CDR2 sequences are DFQATT and SNEGSKA (reference sequence). Trimming removed 1 base from V and 4 bases from J, with 11 bases in between. CDR3 region: CSARARSRYEQYF. The DNA of the CDR3 is TGCAGTGCTAGAGCTAGGAGTAGGTACGAGCAGTACTTC.

This clonotype was recorded many times. The chain links TRBV6-1 to TRBJ1-2; TRBD1 is a possible D gene (6 bases). The CDR3 is made up of 14 amino acids. Germline lookup yields CDR1 MNHNS and CDR2 SASEGT. V was trimmed by 6 bases and J by 0 bases, leaving 11 bases between them. The CDR3 spells CASSDRNANYGYTF. The CDR3, as DNA: TGTGCCAGCAGCGACAGGAACGCTAACTATGGCTACACCTTC.

The chain is built from TRBV5-1 and TRBJ2-5; 8 positions match TRBD1. V gave up 2 bases and J gave up 4 bases; unmatched junction bases: 10. CDR1 is SGHRS and CDR2 is YFSETQ in the germline V gene. The CDR3 spans 16 residues. The CDR3 loop reads CASSFKDRATGETQYF. The CDR3 DNA follows: TGCGCCAGCAGCTTTAAGGACAGGGCAACAGGAGAGACCCAGTACTTC.

This clonotype was counted a few times. This chain joins TRBV27 and TRBJ1-4; no clear D gene. This CDR3 spans 14 amino acids. Germline CDR1 MNHEY, CDR2 SMNVEV (reference sequence). V was clipped by 3 bases and J by 0 bases, with 5 bases between them. This CDR3 is CASSLATTNEKLFF. Written as DNA, the CDR3 is TGTGCCAGCAGTTTGGCCACAACTAATGAAAAACTGTTTTTT.

This clonotype was detected many times. Compared with germline, one end of the junction differs, possibly owing to a read error. The gene calls are TRBV27 and TRBJ2-7; the D gene is possibly TRBD1 (6 bases). The germline gives CDR1 MNHEY, CDR2 SMNVEV (reference sequence). The CDR3 is made up of 16 amino acids. CDR3 nucleotides: TGTGCCAGCAGTTTATCGGTGGCAGGGGCCTCCTCCGAGCAGTACTTC. Protein: CASSLSVAGASSEQYF.

This clonotype was detected only a few times. The chain links TRBV12-3 or TRBV12-4 to TRBJ1-4; D gene uncertain. There are 17 residues in the CDR3. V lost 7 bases and J lost 3, with 21 bases in between. Here the CDR3 reads CASTSRWGSGANEKLFF. The CDR3 DNA reads TGTGCCAGCACTTCCCGCTGGGGATCGGGCGCTAATGAAAAACTGTTTTTT.

Ten or more counts support this clonotype. The CDR3: CASSLDPRQPQHF. CDR3 sequence (DNA): TGTGCCAGCAGCTTAGATCCGCGACAGCCCCAGCATTTT. This rearrangement joins TRBV7-2 to TRBJ1-5; unclear D gene. The germline CDR1 and CDR2 sequences are SGHTA and FQGNSA. This CDR3 region has 13 residues. Trimming pared 1 base from V and 7 bases from J, leaving 8 bases between.

Points on this clonotype: A much larger clone lies one base from this, so it may be a read error. The rearrangement joins TRBV7-2 to TRBJ1-1, with D unresolved. V was shortened by 6 bases and J by 6 bases, with 14 bases between the two germline ends. This CDR3 has 13 amino acids. Germline CDR1 and CDR2: SGHTA and FQGNSA. The CDR3 spells CASSAPVSAEAFF. CDR3 nucleotides: TGTGCCAGCAGTGCCCCAGTGTCGGCTGAAGCTTTCTTT.

This chain uses TRBV29-1 with TRBJ2-1; weak D call: TRBD1 (5 bases). Germline V CDR1 and CDR2: SQVTM, ANQGSEA. Trimming removed 6 bases at V and 2 bases at J, with 26 bases between. The CDR3 covers 18 residues. CDR3 sequence: CSVLFRGSLVGAYNEQFF. The CDR3 DNA is TGCAGCGTACTCTTTAGGGGTAGTCTTGTGGGCGCCTACAATGAGCAGTTCTTC.

This clonotype was counted at least ten times. This chain connects TRBV15 to TRBJ2-1; tentatively, D is TRBD1 or TRBD2 (6 bases each). The CDR3 totals 13 residues. V was pared by 9 bases and J by 1 base, with 10 bases between. Germline CDR1 LNHNV, CDR2 YYDKDF (reference sequence). CDR3 coding DNA: TGTGCCACTCGAGGGGGGTCCTACAATGAGCAGTTCTTC. Translated, it gives CATRGGSYNEQFF.

This clonotype has ten or more counts. The chain has TRBV7-2 and TRBJ2-2; TRBD2 is a possible D gene (6 bases). Trimming stripped 2 bases from V and 3 bases from J, with 13 bases between. Germline V gene lookup returns CDR1 SGHTA and CDR2 FQGNSA. This CDR3 spans 16 amino acids. This chain's CDR3 is CASSLYYGRDTGELFF. CDR3 nucleotide sequence: TGTGCCAGCAGCTTATATTACGGGAGAGACACCGGGGAGCTGTTTTTT.

This clonotype was counted many times. V gene TRBV7-2 combines with J gene TRBJ1-5; 12 bases match TRBD1. The CDR3 is made up of 17 amino acids. The germline CDR1 and CDR2 sequences are SGHTA and FQGNSA. V was pared by 3 bases and J by 4 bases, with 7 bases of the junction left unmatched. DNA of the CDR3: TGTGCCAGCAGCTTCGGGACAGGGGGCTCTAGTAATCAGCCCCAGCATTTT. This gives the protein CASSFGTGGSSNQPQHF.

The gene calls are TRBV7-2 and TRBJ2-1; D may correspond to TRBD1 or TRBD2 (5 bases each). The CDR3 runs 17 residues. Looked up from germline, CDR1 is SGHTA and CDR2 is FQGNSA. Trimming took 0 bases from V and 2 from J, leaving 14 bases between them. The CDR3 here is CASSLAFGAGTYNEQFF. CDR3 in DNA: TGTGCCAGCAGCTTAGCATTCGGGGCAGGAACCTACAATGAGCAGTTCTTC.

This clonotype has ten or more counts. The chain has TRBV5-1 and TRBJ2-1, with D uncertain. CDR1 is SGHRS, CDR2 YFSETQ, per germline. The germline V and J ends were trimmed by 2 bases and 6 bases, with 12 bases remaining between them. This CDR3 is 14 amino acids long. CDR3 DNA: TGCGCCAGCAGCTTTCGGCCCGGCACCAATGAGCAGTTCTTC. Protein: CASSFRPGTNEQFF.

This clonotype was seen ten or more times. The chain carries TRBV12-3 or TRBV12-4 and TRBJ2-1, with TRBD2 matching 7 bases. This CDR3 spans 15 amino acids. With V trimmed by 5 bases and J by 0 bases, 4 bases remained unmatched. The CDR3 sequence is CASSASGNSYNEQFF. Here the CDR3 DNA reads TGTGCCAGCAGTGCAAGCGGGAACTCCTACAATGAGCAGTTCTTC.

The chain is built from TRBV12-3 or TRBV12-4 and TRBJ2-1, with 12 bases fitting TRBD2. J gave up 0 bases and V 11 bases, and 14 bases lay outside the gene matches. The CDR3 totals 18 residues. The CDR3 loop is CAFSLPSGRGSSYNEQFF. In DNA form, the CDR3 reads TGTGCCTTCAGTTTACCTAGCGGGAGGGGTAGCTCCTACAATGAGCAGTTCTTC.

Ten or more counts support this clonotype. The J gene is TRBJ2-5, the V gene TRBV3-1, with 8 positions matching TRBD2. This CDR3 is 14 amino acids long. The J segment lost 4 bases and the V segment lost 3 bases, leaving 4 bases of the junction unmatched. Germline V lookup: CDR1 LGHDT, CDR2 YNNKEL (reference sequence). CDR3 region: CASSQSGTRETQYF. The CDR3 DNA sequence: TGTGCCAGCAGCCAGTCCGGGACTAGAGAGACCCAGTACTTC.

A word on this clonotype: This may arise from a read error, as a much more abundant clone is one base away. The J gene is TRBJ1-1, the V gene TRBV6-5; possibly TRBD1 for D (6 bases). This CDR3 spans 16 amino acids. Germline-derived CDR1 and CDR2 are MNHEY and SVGAGI. Trimming cost V 3 bases and J 1 base, with 15 bases left between them. In DNA, the CDR3 is TGTGCCAGCAGTTATCCCGGGACACCCTGGAACACTGAAGCTTTCTTT. Translated: CASSYPGTPWNTEAFF.

The chain has TRBV7-9 and TRBJ1-1; perhaps TRBD1 as D (5 bases). The germline CDR1 and CDR2 sequences are SEHNR and FQNEAQ (reference sequence). Trimming stripped 5 bases from V and 3 bases from J, with 13 bases between. The CDR3 is made up of 14 amino acids. The CDR3 DNA reads as TGTGCCAGCAGCCGACCCGACAGCTACACTGAAGCTTTCTTT. As protein: CASSRPDSYTEAFF.

The sample holds a few counts of this clonotype. The chain employs TRBV7-2 and TRBJ2-7, with D unclear. The CDR3 spans 15 residues. Germline V gives CDR1 SGHTA, CDR2 FQGNSA. Trimming left V 3 bases short and J 0 bases short, with 12 bases between. The CDR3 spells CASSFTGVPSYEQYF. The CDR3 nucleotides are TGTGCCAGCAGCTTCACCGGAGTCCCCTCCTACGAGCAGTACTTC.

There are many counts of this clonotype. J is TRBJ2-2 and V is TRBV7-2; no clear D. The V gene's germline CDR1 is SGHTA and CDR2 FQGNSA. The CDR3 runs to 18 residues. The ends were cut back, 0 bases at V and 0 bases at J, with 14 bases in the middle. The CDR3 DNA reads TGTGCCAGCAGCTTAGCGCTGAGCGCCTACGCGAACACCGGGGAGCTGTTTTTT. Residues: CASSLALSAYANTGELFF.

The CDR3 loop is CASRTGTASSGANVLTF. The CDR3 DNA follows: TGTGCCAGCAGAACCGGGACGGCGAGCTCTGGGGCCAACGTCCTGACTTTC. The chain recombines TRBV6-1 with TRBJ2-6; D is perhaps TRBD1 or TRBD2 (5 bases each). CDR1 is MNHNS and CDR2 is SASEGT in the germline V gene. V was shortened by 6 bases and J by 0 bases, with 15 bases between the two germline ends. There are 17 residues in the CDR3.

A word on this clonotype: This clone may be a read error of a much larger clone one base away. This sequence joins TRBV12-3 or TRBV12-4 and TRBJ2-1, with D tentatively TRBD1 or TRBD2 (5 bases each). This CDR3 spans 14 amino acids. CDR3 DNA sequence: TGTCCCAGCAGTTTGACGGGGCGCTACAATGAGCAGTTCTTC. Protein product: CPSSLTGRYNEQFF.

This clonotype was recorded at least ten times. At one end, the junction sequence differs from germline, possibly due to a read error. V and J are TRBV7-9 and TRBJ2-7; perhaps TRBD1 as D (5 bases). Germline V gene sequence: CDR1 SEHNR, CDR2 FQNEAQ (reference sequence). The CDR3 loop spans 12 amino acids. CDR3: CASSLGVYEQYF. In DNA form, the CDR3 reads TGTGCCAGCAGTTTAGGGGTTTACGAGCAGTACTTC.

This clonotype was seen ten or more times. CDR3 nucleotide sequence: TGCGCCAGCAGCCAAGATATTAGCGGCACCGCCTACGAGCAGTACTTC. Its translation: CASSQDISGTAYEQYF. The chain links TRBV4-3 to TRBJ2-7; D might be TRBD2 (6 bases). Germline V gives CDR1 LGHNA, CDR2 YSLEER. V gave up 0 bases and J gave up 2 bases, with 14 bases separating them. This CDR3 has 16 amino acids.